This T cell receptor beta chain stems from a study of pediatric ulcerative colitis. The table came from immunoSEQ multiplex PCR; TCRdb's copy has only in-frame clones and leaves some out. Among some 40,000 clones listed, roughly 70% were seen once. V gave up 1 base and J gave up 8 bases, with 6 bases separating them. This CDR3 contains 13 residues. Germline loops: CDR1 MNHNS, CDR2 SASEGT. During colonoscopy, one to two rectal pinch biopsies were collected. Sequences were obtained from gut tissue. This TCR was recovered from a boy younger than 18 with severe ulcerative colitis. This chain links TRBV6-1 with TRBJ1-6, with D possibly being TRBD1 (5 bases). CDR3 bases: TGTGCCAGCAGTGAAGGGGGGGATTCACCCCTCCACTTT. This gives the protein CASSEGGDSPLHF.